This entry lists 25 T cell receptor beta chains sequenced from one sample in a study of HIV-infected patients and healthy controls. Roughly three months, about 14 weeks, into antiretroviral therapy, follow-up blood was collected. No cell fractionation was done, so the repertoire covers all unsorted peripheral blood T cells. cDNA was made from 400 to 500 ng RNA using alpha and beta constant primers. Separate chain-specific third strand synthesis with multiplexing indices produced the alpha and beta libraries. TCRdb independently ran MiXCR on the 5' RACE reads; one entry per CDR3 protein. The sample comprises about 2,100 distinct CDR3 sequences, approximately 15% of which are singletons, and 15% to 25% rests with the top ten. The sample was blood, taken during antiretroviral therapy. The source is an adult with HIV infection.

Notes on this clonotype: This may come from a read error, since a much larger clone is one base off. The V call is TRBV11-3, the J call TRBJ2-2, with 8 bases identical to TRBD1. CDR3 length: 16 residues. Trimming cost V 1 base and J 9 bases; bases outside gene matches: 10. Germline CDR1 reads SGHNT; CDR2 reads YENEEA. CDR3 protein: CASSLVPGGRTWELFF. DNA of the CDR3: TGTGCCAGCAGCTTAGTTCCAGGGGGCCGAACCTGGGAGCTGTTTTTT.

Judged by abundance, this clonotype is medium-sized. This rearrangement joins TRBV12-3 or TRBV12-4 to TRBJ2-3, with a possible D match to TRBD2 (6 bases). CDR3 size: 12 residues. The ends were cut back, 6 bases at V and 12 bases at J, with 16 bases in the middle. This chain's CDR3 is CASRLGGRDQYF. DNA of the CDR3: TGTGCCAGCAGACTCGGGGGACGGGATCAGTATTTT.

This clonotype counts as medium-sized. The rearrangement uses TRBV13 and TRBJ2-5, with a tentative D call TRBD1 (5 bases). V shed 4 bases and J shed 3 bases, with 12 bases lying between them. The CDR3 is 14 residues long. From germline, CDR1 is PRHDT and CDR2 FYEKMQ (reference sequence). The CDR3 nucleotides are TGTGCCAGCAGCTCACTTGACAGAAAAGAGACCCAGTACTTC. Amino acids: CASSSLDRKETQYF.

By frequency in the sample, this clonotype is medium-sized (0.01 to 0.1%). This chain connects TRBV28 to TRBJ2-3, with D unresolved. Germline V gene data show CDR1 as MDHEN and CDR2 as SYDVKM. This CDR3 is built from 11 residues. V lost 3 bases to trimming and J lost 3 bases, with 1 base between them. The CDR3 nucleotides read TGTGCCAGCAGTTTGACAGATACGCAGTATTTT. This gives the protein CASSLTDTQYF. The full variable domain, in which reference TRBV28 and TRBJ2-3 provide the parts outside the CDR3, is DVKVTQSSRYLVKRTGEKVFLECVQDMDHENMFWYRQDPGLGLRLIYFSYDVKMKEKGDIPEGYSVSREKKERFSLILESASTNQTSMYLCASSLTDTQYFGPGTRLTVL.

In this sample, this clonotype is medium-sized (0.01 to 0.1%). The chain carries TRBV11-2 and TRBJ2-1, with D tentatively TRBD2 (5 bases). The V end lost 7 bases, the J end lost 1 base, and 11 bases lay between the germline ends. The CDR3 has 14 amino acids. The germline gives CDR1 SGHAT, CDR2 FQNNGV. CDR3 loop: CASTRAVSYNEQFF. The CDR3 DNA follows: TGTGCCAGCACCAGAGCGGTTTCCTACAATGAGCAGTTCTTC.

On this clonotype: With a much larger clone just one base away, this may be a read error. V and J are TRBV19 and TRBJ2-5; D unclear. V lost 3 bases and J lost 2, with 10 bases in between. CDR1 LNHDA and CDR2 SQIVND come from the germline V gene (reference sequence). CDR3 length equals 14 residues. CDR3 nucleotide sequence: TGTGCCAGTAGTATCCCCTGGGGACAAGAGACCCAGTACTTC. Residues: CASSIPWGQETQYF.

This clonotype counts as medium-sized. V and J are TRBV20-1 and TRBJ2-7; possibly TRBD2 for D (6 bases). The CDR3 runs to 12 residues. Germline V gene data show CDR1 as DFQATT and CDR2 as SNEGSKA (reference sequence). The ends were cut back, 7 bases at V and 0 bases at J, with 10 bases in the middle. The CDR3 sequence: CSVQTSSYEQYF. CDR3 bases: TGCAGTGTTCAGACTAGCTCCTACGAGCAGTACTTC.

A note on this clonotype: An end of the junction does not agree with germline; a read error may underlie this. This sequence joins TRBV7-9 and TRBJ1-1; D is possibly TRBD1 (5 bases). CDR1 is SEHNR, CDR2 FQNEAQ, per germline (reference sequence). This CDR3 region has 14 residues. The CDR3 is CSSRGSRADTEAFF. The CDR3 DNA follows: TGTTCCAGCCGGGGGTCAAGGGCGGACACTGAAGCTTTCTTT.

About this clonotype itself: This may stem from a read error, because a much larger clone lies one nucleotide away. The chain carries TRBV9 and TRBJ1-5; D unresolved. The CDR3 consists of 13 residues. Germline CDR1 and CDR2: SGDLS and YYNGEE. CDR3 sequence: CSSSAETGQPQHF. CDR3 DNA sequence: TGTTCCAGCAGCGCAGAAACGGGGCAGCCCCAGCATTTT.

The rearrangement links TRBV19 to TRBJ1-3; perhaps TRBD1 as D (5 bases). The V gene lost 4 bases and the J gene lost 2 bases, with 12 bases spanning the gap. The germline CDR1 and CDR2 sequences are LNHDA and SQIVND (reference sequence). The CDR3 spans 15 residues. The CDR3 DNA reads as TGTGCCAGTAGTAGCGGGACTGATACTGGAAACACCATATATTTT. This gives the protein CASSSGTDTGNTIYF.

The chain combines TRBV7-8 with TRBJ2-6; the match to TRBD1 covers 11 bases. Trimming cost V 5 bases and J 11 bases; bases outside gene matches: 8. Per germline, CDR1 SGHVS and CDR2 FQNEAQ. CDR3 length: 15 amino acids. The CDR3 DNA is TGTGCCAGCAGCGCCCAGGACAGGGGGCGTTACGTCCTGACTTTC. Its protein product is CASSAQDRGRYVLTF. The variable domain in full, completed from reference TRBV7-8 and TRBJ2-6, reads GAGVSQSPRYKVAKRGQDVALRCDPISGHVSLFWYQQALGQGPEFLTYFQNEAQLDKSGLPSDRFFAERPEGSVSTLKIQRTQQEDSAVYLCASSAQDRGRYVLTFGAGSRLTVL.

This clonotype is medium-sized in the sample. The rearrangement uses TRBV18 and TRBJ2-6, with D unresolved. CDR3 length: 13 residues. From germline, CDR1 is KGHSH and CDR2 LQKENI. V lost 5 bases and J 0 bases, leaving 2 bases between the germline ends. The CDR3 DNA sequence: TGTGCCAGCTCAATCTCTGGGGCCAACGTCCTGACTTTC. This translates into CASSISGANVLTF.

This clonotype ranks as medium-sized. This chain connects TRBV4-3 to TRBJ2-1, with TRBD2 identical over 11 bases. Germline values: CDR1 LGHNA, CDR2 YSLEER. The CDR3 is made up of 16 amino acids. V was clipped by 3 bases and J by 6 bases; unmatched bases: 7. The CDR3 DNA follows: TGCGCCAGCAGCCATCCCTTAGCGGGAGGGCCCAATGAGCAGTTCTTC. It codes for CASSHPLAGGPNEQFF.

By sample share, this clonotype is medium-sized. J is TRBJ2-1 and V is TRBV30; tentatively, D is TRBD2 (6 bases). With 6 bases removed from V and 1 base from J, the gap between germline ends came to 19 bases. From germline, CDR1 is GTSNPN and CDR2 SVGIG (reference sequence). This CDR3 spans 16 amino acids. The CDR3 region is CACRAWRARSYNEQFF. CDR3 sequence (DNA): TGTGCCTGCCGCGCCTGGAGGGCCAGGTCCTACAATGAGCAGTTCTTC.

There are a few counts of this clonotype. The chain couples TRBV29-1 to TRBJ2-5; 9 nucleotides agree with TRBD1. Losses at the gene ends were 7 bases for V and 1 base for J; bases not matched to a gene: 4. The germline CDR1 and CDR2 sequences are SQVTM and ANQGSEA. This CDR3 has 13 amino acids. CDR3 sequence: CSEVTGGQETQYF. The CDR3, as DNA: TGCAGCGAGGTGACAGGGGGCCAAGAGACCCAGTACTTC.

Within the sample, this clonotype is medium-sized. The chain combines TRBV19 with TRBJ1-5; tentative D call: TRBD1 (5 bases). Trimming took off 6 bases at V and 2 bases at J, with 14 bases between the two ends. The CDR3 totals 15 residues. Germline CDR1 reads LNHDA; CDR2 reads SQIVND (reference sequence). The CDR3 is CASRGGEAGNQPQHF. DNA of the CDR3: TGTGCCAGTAGGGGGGGTGAAGCGGGCAATCAGCCCCAGCATTTT.

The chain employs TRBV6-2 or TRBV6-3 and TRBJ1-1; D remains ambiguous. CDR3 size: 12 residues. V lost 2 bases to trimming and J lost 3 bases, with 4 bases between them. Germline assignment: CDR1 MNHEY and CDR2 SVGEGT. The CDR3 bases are TGTGCCAGCAGTTACACCGACACTGAAGCTTTCTTT. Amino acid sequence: CASSYTDTEAFF.

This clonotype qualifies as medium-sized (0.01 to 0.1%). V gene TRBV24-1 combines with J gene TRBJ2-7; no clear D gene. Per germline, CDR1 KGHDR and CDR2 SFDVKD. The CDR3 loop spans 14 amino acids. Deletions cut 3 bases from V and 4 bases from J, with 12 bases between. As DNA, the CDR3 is TGTGCCACCAGTGATCCGGGTCTACCTTACGAGCAGTACTTC. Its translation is CATSDPGLPYEQYF.

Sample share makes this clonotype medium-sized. CDR3 sequence (DNA): TGTGCCAGCAGTGAATGGGGCGGGATATTTTACAATGAGCAGTTCTTC. This encodes CASSEWGGIFYNEQFF. V is TRBV25-1 and J is TRBJ2-1, with D perhaps matching TRBD2 (6 bases). The V end lost 1 base, the J end lost 4 bases, and 14 bases lay between the germline ends. The CDR3 consists of 16 residues. The germline CDR1 and CDR2 sequences are MGHDK and SYGVNS.

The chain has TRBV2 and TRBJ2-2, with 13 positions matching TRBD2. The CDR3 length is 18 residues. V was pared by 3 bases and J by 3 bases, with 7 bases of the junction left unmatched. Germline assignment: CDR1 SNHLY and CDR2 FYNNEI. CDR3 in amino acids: CASSDPLGLAGDTGELFF. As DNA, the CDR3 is TGTGCCAGCAGTGACCCCCTTGGACTAGCGGGGGACACCGGGGAGCTGTTTTTT. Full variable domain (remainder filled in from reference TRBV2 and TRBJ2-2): EPEVTQTPSHQVTQMGQEVILRCVPISNHLYFYWYRQILGQKVEFLVSFYNNEISEKSEIFDDQFSVERPDGSNFTLKIRSTKLEDSAMYFCASSDPLGLAGDTGELFFGEGSRLTVL.

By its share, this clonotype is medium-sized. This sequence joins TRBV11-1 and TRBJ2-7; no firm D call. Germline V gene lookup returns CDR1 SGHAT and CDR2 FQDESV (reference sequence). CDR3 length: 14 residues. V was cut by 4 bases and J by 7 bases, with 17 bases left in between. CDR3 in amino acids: CASSSNIISGEQYF. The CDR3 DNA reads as TGTGCCAGCAGCTCTAATATTATTTCTGGAGAGCAGTACTTC.

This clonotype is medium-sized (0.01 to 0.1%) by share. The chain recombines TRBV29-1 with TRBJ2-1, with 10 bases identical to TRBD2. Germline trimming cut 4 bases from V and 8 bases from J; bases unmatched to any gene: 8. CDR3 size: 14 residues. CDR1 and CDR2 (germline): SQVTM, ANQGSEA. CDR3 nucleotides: TGCAGCGTTGCACCTAGCGGGAGTGGGTATGAGCAGTTCTTC. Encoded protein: CSVAPSGSGYEQFF.

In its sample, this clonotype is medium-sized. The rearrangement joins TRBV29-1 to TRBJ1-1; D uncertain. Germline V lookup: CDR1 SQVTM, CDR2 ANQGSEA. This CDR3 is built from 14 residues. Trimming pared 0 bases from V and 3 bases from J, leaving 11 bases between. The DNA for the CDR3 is TGCAGCGTTGAAGATGCCCGACACTACACTGAAGCTTTCTTT. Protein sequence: CSVEDARHYTEAFF.

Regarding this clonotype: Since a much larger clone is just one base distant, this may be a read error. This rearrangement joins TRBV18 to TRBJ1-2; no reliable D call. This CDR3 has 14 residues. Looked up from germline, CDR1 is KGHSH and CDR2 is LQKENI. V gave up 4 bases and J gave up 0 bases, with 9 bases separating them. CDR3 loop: CASSLADTNYGYTF. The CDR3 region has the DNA TGTGCCAGCTCACTTGCAGATACTAACTATGGCTACACCTTC.

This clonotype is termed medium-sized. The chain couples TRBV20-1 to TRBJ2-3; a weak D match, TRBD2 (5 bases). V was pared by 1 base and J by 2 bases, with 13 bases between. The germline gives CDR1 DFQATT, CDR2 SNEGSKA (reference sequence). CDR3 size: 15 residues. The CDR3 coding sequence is TGCAGTGCTAGAGCCCCGGGGAGAGCCACAGATACGCAGTATTTT. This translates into CSARAPGRATDTQYF.